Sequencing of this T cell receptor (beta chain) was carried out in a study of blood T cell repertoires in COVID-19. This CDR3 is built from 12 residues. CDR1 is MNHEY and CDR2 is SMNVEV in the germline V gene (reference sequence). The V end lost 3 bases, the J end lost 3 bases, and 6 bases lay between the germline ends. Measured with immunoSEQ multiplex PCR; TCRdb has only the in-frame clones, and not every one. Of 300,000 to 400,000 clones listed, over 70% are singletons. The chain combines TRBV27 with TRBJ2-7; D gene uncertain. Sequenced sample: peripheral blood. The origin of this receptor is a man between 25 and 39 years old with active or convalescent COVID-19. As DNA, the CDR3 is TGTGCCAGCAGTTTCTCGGGCTACGAGCAGTACTTC. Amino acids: CASSFSGYEQYF.